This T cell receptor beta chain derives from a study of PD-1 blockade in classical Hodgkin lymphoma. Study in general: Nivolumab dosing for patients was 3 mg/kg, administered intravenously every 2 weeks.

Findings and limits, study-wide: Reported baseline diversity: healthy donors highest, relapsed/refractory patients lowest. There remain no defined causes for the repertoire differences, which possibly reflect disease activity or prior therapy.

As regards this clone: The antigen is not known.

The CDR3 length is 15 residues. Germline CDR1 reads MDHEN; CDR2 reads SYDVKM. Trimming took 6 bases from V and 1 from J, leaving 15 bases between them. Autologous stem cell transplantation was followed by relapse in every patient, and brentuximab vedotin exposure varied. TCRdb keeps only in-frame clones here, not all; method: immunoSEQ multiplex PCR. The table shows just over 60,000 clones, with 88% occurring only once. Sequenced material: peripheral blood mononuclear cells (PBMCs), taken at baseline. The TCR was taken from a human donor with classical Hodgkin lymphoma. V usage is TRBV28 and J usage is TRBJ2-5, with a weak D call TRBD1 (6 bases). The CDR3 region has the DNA TGTGCCAGCAGCTCAGGGGTAGTAGCCCAAGAGACCCAGTACTTC. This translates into CASSSGVVAQETQYF. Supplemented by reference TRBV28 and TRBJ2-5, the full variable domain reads DVKVTQSSRYLVKRTGEKVFLECVQDMDHENMFWYRQDPGLGLRLIYFSYDVKMKEKGDIPEGYSVSREKKERFSLILESASTNQTSMYLCASSSGVVAQETQYFGPGTRLLVL.